This TCR beta chain was profiled in a study of blood T cell repertoires in COVID-19 (dated by TCRdb to 2018 to 2020). Notes on the research overall: The collaborator samples originated in the United States, Italy and Spain and spanned the acute and convalescent phases of COVID-19. Sample metadata almost always included a de-identified subject ID, COVID-19 status, age in years and sex. The material from the prospective study consisted of cDNA or gDNA derived from T cells, B-cell-depleted T cells, or PBMCs. The repertoires were released in a freely available public database meant as a resource for research on the immune response to SARS-CoV-2. The samples were drawn from two sources: the first 160 participants of the ongoing ImmuneRACE study, and over 950 subjects contributed by 6 global collaborators. Subjects who had been exposed to COVID-19, were actively infected with it, or had recovered from it provided the deeply sampled blood TCRbeta repertoires that made up the dataset. Where available, HLA class I and class II types were taken from metadata supplied by the sample provider and were not determined by assay-based typing. Overall study outcomes, separate from this receptor: Clinical and demographic metadata were provided uncurated, with the amount varying by source and participant.

The germline V gene encodes CDR1 SGHNT and CDR2 YYREEE (reference sequence). V lost 4 bases and J lost 5 bases, and the count of bases not matched to a germline gene is 5. The CDR3 runs 13 residues from the cysteine to the phenylalanine. Left in the record is the CDR3 DNA by itself, 39 bases read in frame from the first base. This clone has a single count. The antigen it recognizes is unknown. It has no much larger one-base neighbor in the sample; base qualities were not kept. The immunoSEQ Assay, a bias-controlled multiplex PCR, was used to amplify TCRbeta CDR3 regions from genomic DNA. The source study handled its data this way. The number of nucleated cells in each sample was estimated by amplification of reference gene primers within the assay. To quantify the absolute abundance of each unique TCRbeta CDR3 rearrangement, sequence reads were collapsed and filtered. For each sample, productive Simpson clonality was calculated by taking the square root of Simpson's diversity index across productive rearrangements. In its TCRdb copy, this immuneACCESS table keeps in-frame sequences only and misses some clones. Where compared with another copy, unresolved V genes explain less than half of these, and the others have no known cause. Clone size and the V and J calls come from that table; the DNA yielded D and trimming. The sample profile shows approximately 310,000 clones; approximately 83% of them were found once. The ten largest clones represent roughly 2.3% of the sample.

Enrolling through a virtual design, the prospective study's participants ranged in age from roughly 18 to 95 years and lived across about two dozen United States geographic areas. Cohort assignment in the prospective study relied on participant-reported clinical history from a screening survey and a study questionnaire. ImmuneRACE Cohort 3 recovered participants were defined by two consecutive negative NP/OP PCR tests, healthcare professional clearance, or symptom resolution. In the prospective study, mobile phlebotomists collected whole blood, serum and a nasopharyngeal or oropharyngeal swab from each participant. Participants in the prospective study had the option to provide additional blood draws and questionnaires over an approximately two-month period. Blood samples from the prospective study were shipped frozen or at room temperature prior to DNA extraction.

The sample comprised PBMCs or T cells enriched from blood (not recorded which). The sequence came from a man aged 25-40 years who had recovered from COVID-19. The rearrangement joined TRBV5-4 to TRBJ1-1; TRBD1 agrees with 7 junctional bases. The CDR3 protein sequence reads: CASSLEQGTEAFF. The sequence in DNA is TGTGCCAGCAGCCTTGAACAGGGGACTGAAGCTTTCTTT.